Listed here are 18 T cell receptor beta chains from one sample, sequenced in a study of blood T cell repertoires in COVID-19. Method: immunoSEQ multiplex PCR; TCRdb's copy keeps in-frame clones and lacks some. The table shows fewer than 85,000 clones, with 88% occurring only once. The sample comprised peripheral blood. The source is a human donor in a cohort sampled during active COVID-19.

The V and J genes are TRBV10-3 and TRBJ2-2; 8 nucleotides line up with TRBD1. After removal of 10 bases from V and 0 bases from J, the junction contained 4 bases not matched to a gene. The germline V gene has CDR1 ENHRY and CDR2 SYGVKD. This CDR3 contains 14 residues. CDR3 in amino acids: CASGRGPNTGELFF. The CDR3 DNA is TGTGCCAGCGGCAGGGGGCCGAACACCGGGGAGCTGTTTTTT.

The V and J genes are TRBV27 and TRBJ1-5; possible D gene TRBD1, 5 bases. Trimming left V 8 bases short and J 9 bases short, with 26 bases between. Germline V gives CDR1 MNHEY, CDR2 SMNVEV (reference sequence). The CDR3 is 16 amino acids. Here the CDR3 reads CASPTAPGVGGGPQHF. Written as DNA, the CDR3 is TGTGCCAGCCCTACCGCCCCGGGGGTCGGGGGGGGGCCCCAGCATTTT.

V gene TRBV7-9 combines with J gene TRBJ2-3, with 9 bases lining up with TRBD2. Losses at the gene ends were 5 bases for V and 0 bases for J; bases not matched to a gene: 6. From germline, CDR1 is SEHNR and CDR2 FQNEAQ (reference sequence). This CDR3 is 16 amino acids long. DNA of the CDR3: TGTGCCAGCAGCCGATCTAGCGGGACTAGCACAGATACGCAGTATTTT. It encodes CASSRSSGTSTDTQYF.

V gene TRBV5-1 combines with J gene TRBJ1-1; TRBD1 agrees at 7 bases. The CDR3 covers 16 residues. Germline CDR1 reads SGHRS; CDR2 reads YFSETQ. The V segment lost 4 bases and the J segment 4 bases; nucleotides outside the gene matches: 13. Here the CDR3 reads CASSLTSGTASTEAFF. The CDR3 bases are TGCGCCAGCAGCCTCACTTCCGGGACAGCTTCCACTGAAGCTTTCTTT.

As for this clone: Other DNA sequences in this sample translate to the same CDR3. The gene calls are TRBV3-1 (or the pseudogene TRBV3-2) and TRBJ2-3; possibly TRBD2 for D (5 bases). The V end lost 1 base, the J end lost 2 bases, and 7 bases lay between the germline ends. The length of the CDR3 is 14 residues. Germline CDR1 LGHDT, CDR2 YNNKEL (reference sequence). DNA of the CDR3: TGTGCCAGCAGCCAAGGAGGGTTCACAGATACGCAGTATTTT. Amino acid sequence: CASSQGGFTDTQYF.

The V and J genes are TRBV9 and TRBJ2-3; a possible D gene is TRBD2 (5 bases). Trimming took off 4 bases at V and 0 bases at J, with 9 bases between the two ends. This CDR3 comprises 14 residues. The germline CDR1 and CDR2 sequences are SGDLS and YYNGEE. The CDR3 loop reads CASSSRTSTDTQYF. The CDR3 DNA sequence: TGTGCCAGCAGCTCACGGACTAGCACAGATACGCAGTATTTT.

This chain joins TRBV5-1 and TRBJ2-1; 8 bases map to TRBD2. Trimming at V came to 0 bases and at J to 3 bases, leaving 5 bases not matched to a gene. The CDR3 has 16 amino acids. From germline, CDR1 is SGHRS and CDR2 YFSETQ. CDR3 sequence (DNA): TGCGCCAGCAGCTTGGAAGCGGGAGTCGTCTACAATGAGCAGTTCTTC. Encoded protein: CASSLEAGVVYNEQFF.

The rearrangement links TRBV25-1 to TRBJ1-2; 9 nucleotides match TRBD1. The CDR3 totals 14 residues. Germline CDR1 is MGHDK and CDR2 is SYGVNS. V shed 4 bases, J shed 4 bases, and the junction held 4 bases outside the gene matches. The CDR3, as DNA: TGTGCCAGCAGTGTACAGGGGGCGGGCTATGGCTACACCTTC. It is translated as CASSVQGAGYGYTF.

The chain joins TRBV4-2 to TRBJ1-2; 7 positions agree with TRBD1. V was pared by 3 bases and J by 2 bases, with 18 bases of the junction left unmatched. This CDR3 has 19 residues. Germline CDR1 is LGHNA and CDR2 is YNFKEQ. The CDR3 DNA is TGTGCCAGCAGCCACGCAGGCCGAAGCTCCCGACAGGGAAACTATGGCTACACCTTC. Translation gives CASSHAGRSSRQGNYGYTF.

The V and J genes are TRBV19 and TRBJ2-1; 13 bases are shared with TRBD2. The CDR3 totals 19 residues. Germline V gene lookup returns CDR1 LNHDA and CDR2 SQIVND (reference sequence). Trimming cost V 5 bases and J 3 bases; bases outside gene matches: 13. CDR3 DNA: TGTGCCAGTAGTCTCCCTTCCCGGACTAGCGGGAGACTCTACAATGAGCAGTTCTTC. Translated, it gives CASSLPSRTSGRLYNEQFF.

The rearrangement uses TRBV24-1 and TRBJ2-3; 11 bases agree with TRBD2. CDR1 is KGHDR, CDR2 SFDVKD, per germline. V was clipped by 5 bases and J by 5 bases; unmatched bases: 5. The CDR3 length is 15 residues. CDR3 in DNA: TGTGCCACCAGTGGTGCGACTAGCGGGGAAGATACGCAGTATTTT. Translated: CATSGATSGEDTQYF.

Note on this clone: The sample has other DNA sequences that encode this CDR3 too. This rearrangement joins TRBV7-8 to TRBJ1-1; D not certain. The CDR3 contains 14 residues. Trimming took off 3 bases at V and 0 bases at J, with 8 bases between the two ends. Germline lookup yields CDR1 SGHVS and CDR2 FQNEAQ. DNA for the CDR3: TGTGCCAGCAGCTTCTCCAGAATGAACACTGAAGCTTTCTTT. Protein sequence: CASSFSRMNTEAFF.

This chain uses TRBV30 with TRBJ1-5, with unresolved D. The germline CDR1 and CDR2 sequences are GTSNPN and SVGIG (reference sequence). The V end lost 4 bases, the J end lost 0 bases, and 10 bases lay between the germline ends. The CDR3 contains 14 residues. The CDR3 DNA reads TGTGCCTGGAATTTGGGCAGTAGCAATCAGCCCCAGCATTTT. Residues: CAWNLGSSNQPQHF. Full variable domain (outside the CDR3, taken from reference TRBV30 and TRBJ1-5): SQTIHQWPATLVQPVGSPLSLECTVEGTSNPNLYWYRQAAGRGLQLLFYSVGIGQISSEVPQNLSASRPQDRQFILSSKKLLLSDSGFYLCAWNLGSSNQPQHFGDGTRLSIL.

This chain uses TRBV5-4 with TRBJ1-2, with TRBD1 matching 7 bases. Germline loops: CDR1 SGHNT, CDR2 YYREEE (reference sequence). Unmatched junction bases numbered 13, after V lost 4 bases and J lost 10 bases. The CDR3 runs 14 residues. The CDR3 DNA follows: TGTGCCAGCAGCCAGGGGGTGGGGGGTCCTCTCTACACCTTC. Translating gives CASSQGVGGPLYTF. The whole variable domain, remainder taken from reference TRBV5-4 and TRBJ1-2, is ETGVTQSPTHLIKTRGQQVTLRCSSQSGHNTVSWYQQALGQGPQFIFQYYREEENGRGNFPPRFSGLQFPNYSSELNVNALELDDSALYLCASSQGVGGPLYTFGSGTRLTVV.

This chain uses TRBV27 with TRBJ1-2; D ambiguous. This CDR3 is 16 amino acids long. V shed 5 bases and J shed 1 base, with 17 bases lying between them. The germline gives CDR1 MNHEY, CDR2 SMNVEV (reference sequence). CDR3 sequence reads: CASSVRDGEYNYGYTF. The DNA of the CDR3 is TGTGCCAGCAGTGTCCGAGACGGAGAATATAACTATGGCTACACCTTC.

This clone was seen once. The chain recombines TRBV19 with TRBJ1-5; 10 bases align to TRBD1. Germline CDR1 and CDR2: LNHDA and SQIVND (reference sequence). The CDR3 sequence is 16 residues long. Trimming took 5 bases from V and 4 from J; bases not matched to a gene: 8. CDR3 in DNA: TGTGCCAGTAGTCCTCGGACAGGGGGGAAAAATCAGCCCCAGCATTTT. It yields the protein CASSPRTGGKNQPQHF. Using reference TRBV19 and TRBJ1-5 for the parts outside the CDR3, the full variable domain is DGGITQSPKYLFRKEGQNVTLSCEQNLNHDAMYWYRQDPGQGLRLIYYSQIVNDFQKGDIAEGYSVSREKKESFPLTVTSAQKNPTAFYLCASSPRTGGKNQPQHFGDGTRLSIL.

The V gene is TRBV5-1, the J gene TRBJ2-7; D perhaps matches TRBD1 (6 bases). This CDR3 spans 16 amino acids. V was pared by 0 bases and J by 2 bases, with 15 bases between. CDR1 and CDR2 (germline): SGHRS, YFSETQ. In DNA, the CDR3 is TGCGCCAGCAGCTTGGCCCCTATAGGGGGTACCTACGAGCAGTACTTC. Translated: CASSLAPIGGTYEQYF.

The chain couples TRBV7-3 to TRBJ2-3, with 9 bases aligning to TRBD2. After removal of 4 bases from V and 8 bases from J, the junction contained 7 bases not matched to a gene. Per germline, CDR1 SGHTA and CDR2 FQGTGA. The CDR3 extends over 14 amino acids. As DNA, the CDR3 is TGTGCCAGCAGCTCAGGACTAGCGTTGGGTACGCAGTATTTT. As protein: CASSSGLALGTQYF.